These 15 T cell receptor beta chains were sequenced from one sample in a study of CD8+CD57+ T cells in acquired aplastic anemia. The study profiled TCR beta VDJ and CDR3 using genomic DNA as template. A single record per CDR3 protein comes from TCRdb applying MiXCR to the reads. The data show tens of thousands of distinct CDR3 sequences, about half seen once. Sequencing was carried out using sorted CD4+, CD8+, or CD8+CD57+ T cells (not recorded which) from PBMCs. These receptors all come from a human donor in good health, serving as a control.

This clonotype was counted between two and nine times. V gene TRBV5-4 combines with J gene TRBJ1-6, with D unresolved. Germline CDR1 and CDR2: SGHNT and YYREEE (reference sequence). The CDR3 extends over 16 amino acids. V was clipped by 4 bases and J by 5 bases, with 16 bases between them. The CDR3 sequence: CASSEDGTGNNSPLHF. CDR3 in DNA: TGTGCCAGCAGCGAGGATGGCACGGGGAATAATTCACCCCTCCACTTT.

This clonotype was picked up one time. In nucleotides, the CDR3 is TGTGCCTGGAGTGCAATGGGGGGAACTGAAGCTTTCTTT. Its protein is CAWSAMGGTEAFF. This rearrangement joins TRBV30 to TRBJ1-1; D is possibly TRBD1 (5 bases). The germline V gene encodes CDR1 GTSNPN and CDR2 SVGIG (reference sequence). V lost 1 base, J lost 5 bases, and 11 bases lay in between. The CDR3 spans 13 residues.

This clonotype was counted only a few times. The chain recombines TRBV27 with TRBJ1-2, with D possibly being TRBD1 (5 bases). This CDR3 contains 16 residues. Trimming took off 5 bases at V and 0 bases at J, with 16 bases between the two ends. From germline, CDR1 is MNHEY and CDR2 SMNVEV (reference sequence). CDR3 bases: TGTGCCAGCAGTATGCCAAGTAAGGGACCTAACTATGGCTACACCTTC. Protein: CASSMPSKGPNYGYTF.

This clonotype was observed a few times. The rearrangement uses TRBV7-8 and TRBJ2-2, with 7 bases matching TRBD1. Trimming took 6 bases from V and 5 from J; bases not matched to a gene: 9. CDR3 length equals 15 residues. The germline CDR1 and CDR2 sequences are SGHVS and FQNEAQ. In DNA, the CDR3 is TGTGCCAGCAGTTCCGGGACAGAGTATACCGGGGAGCTGTTTTTT. It yields the protein CASSSGTEYTGELFF.

This clonotype was counted a few times. J is TRBJ2-3 and V is TRBV2, with TRBD1 matching 8 bases. Germline loops: CDR1 SNHLY, CDR2 FYNNEI. J lost 4 bases, V lost 5 bases, and 5 bases had no gene match. This CDR3 is built from 14 residues. DNA of the CDR3: TGTGCCAGCAGTCGGACAGGGTCGTCAGATACGCAGTATTTT. Translating gives CASSRTGSSDTQYF.

V and J are TRBV15 and TRBJ1-6, with D tentatively TRBD1 (5 bases). The V gene's germline CDR1 is LNHNV and CDR2 YYDKDF (reference sequence). The CDR3 extends over 16 amino acids. V lost 0 bases and J 8 bases, leaving 14 bases between the germline ends. In DNA form, the CDR3 reads TGTGCCACCAGCAGAGATTCGCCAGGGTATGATTCACCCCTCCACTTT. As protein: CATSRDSPGYDSPLHF.

In this sample, this clonotype turned up a few times. Being one base from a much bigger clone, this may be a read error. Written as DNA, the CDR3 is TGTGCCAGCAGCGCTACCCAGGGTCACAAGCAGTACTTC. Protein: CASSATQGHKQYF. This chain joins TRBV13 and TRBJ2-7, with D perhaps TRBD1 (5 bases). The CDR3 consists of 13 residues. Germline loops: CDR1 PRHDT, CDR2 FYEKMQ (reference sequence). Deletions cut 5 bases from V and 8 bases from J, with 16 bases between.

This clonotype was seen repeatedly, ten times or more. This chain uses TRBV10-1 with TRBJ2-7; 8 bases fit TRBD1. Per germline, CDR1 WNHNN and CDR2 SYGVQD (reference sequence). V was pared by 4 bases and J by 4 bases, with 9 bases of the junction left unmatched. This CDR3 has 15 amino acids. The CDR3 loop is CASSADRGYSYEQYF. As DNA, the CDR3 is TGCGCCAGCAGTGCTGACAGGGGTTACTCGTACGAGCAGTACTTC.

V usage is TRBV19 and J usage is TRBJ1-1; tentative D call: TRBD1 (5 bases). The CDR3 sequence is 14 residues long. Trimming took 3 bases from V and 5 from J, leaving 13 bases between them. CDR1 LNHDA and CDR2 SQIVND come from the germline V gene (reference sequence). The CDR3 bases are TGTGCCAGTAGTATCATAGCGGAGGGGACTGAAGCTTTCTTT. Its protein product is CASSIIAEGTEAFF. Full variable domain (remainder filled in from reference TRBV19 and TRBJ1-1): DGGITQSPKYLFRKEGQNVTLSCEQNLNHDAMYWYRQDPGQGLRLIYYSQIVNDFQKGDIAEGYSVSREKKESFPLTVTSAQKNPTAFYLCASSIIAEGTEAFFGQGTRLTVV.

The chain couples TRBV7-9 to TRBJ2-7; D perhaps matches TRBD2 (5 bases). With 5 bases removed from V and 3 bases from J, the gap between germline ends came to 14 bases. CDR1 and CDR2 (germline): SEHNR, FQNEAQ (reference sequence). CDR3 length: 14 residues. Written as DNA, the CDR3 is TGTGCCAGCAGCCCGGCCGGGATAGGCTACGAGCAGTACTTC. Its protein is CASSPAGIGYEQYF. Full variable domain (outside the CDR3, taken from reference TRBV7-9 and TRBJ2-7): DTGVSQNPRHKITKRGQNVTFRCDPISEHNRLYWYRQTLGQGPEFLTYFQNEAQLEKSRLLSDRFSAERPKGSFSTLEIQRTEQGDSAMYLCASSPAGIGYEQYFGPGTRLTVT.

The chain is built from TRBV7-4 and TRBJ1-1; D gene ambiguous. This CDR3 has 16 residues. CDR1 is SGHVT and CDR2 is SQSDAQ in the germline V gene. Trimming took 5 bases from V and 5 from J, leaving 21 bases between them. CDR3 protein: CASSLPRTPKRTEAFF. The CDR3 DNA sequence: TGTGCCAGCAGCCTCCCCAGGACTCCTAAGAGGACTGAAGCTTTCTTT.

This clonotype was counted ten times or more. The chain couples TRBV20-1 to TRBJ2-7; 11 bases are a match to TRBD2. CDR3 size: 15 residues. V lost 0 bases and J lost 4; bases outside the gene matches: 5. Germline values: CDR1 DFQATT, CDR2 SNEGSKA (reference sequence). CDR3 DNA sequence: TGCAGTGCTAGAGACGGGACTAGCGGTACGTACGAGCAGTACTTC. Encoded protein: CSARDGTSGTYEQYF.

V is TRBV15 and J is TRBJ1-5; 7 bases match TRBD1. Germline loops: CDR1 LNHNV, CDR2 YYDKDF (reference sequence). The J segment lost 3 bases and the V segment lost 1 base, leaving 3 bases of the junction unmatched. The CDR3 is made up of 15 amino acids. Here the CDR3 DNA reads TGTGCCACCAGCAGAGTAGGACAGGCCAATCAGCCCCAGCATTTT. Protein product: CATSRVGQANQPQHF.

The rearrangement uses TRBV12-3 or TRBV12-4 and TRBJ2-1; the D is unclear. The CDR3 has 11 residues. The V and J ends lost 9 bases and 6 bases respectively, with 9 bases between them. The DNA of the CDR3 is TGTGCCAGTAGTATAAGCAATGAGCAGTTCTTC. Translating gives CASSISNEQFF.

In this sample, this clonotype turned up many times. CDR3 bases: TGCGCCAGCAGCCCACAGGGTTTCACGAACACTGAAGCTTTCTTT. Translation: CASSPQGFTNTEAFF. The gene calls are TRBV10-1 and TRBJ1-1; weak D call: TRBD1 (6 bases). Trimming took 6 bases from V and 1 from J, leaving 15 bases between them. This CDR3 comprises 15 residues. The germline gives CDR1 WNHNN, CDR2 SYGVQD (reference sequence).